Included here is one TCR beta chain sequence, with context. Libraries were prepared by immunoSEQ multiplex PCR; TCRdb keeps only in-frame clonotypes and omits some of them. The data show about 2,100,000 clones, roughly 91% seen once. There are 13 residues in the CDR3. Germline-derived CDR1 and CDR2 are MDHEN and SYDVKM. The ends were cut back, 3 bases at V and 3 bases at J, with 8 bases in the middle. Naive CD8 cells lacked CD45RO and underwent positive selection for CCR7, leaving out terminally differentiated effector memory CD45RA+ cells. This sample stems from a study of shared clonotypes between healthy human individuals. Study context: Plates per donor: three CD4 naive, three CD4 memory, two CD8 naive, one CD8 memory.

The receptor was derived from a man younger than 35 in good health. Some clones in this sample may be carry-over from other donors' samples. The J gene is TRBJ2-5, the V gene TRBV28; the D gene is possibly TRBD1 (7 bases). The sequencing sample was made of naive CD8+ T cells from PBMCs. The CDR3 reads CASSFRGEETQYF. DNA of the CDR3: TGTGCCAGCAGTTTCAGGGGGGAAGAGACCCAGTACTTC.